This T cell receptor beta chain was captured by sequencing in a study of blood T cell repertoires in COVID-19. Clones were sequenced by immunoSEQ multiplex PCR, and TCRdb holds only the in-frame ones, with some missing. The table records around 120,000 clones, 65% to 90% of them present only once. Participant ages covered about 18 to 89 years across 20 to 30 US areas. The germline V and J ends were trimmed by 3 bases and 8 bases, with 20 bases remaining between them. The germline V gene has CDR1 SGHVS and CDR2 FQNEAQ. The CDR3 has 15 amino acids. Source material: PBMCs or T cells enriched from blood (not recorded which). The source of this sequence is a woman between 50 and 59 years old who had recovered from COVID-19. J is TRBJ2-7 and V is TRBV7-8, with a weak D call TRBD1 (5 bases). The CDR3 spells CASSFRLDPTAKQYF. The CDR3 nucleotides are TGTGCCAGCAGCTTTCGCCTGGATCCGACAGCCAAGCAGTACTTC.